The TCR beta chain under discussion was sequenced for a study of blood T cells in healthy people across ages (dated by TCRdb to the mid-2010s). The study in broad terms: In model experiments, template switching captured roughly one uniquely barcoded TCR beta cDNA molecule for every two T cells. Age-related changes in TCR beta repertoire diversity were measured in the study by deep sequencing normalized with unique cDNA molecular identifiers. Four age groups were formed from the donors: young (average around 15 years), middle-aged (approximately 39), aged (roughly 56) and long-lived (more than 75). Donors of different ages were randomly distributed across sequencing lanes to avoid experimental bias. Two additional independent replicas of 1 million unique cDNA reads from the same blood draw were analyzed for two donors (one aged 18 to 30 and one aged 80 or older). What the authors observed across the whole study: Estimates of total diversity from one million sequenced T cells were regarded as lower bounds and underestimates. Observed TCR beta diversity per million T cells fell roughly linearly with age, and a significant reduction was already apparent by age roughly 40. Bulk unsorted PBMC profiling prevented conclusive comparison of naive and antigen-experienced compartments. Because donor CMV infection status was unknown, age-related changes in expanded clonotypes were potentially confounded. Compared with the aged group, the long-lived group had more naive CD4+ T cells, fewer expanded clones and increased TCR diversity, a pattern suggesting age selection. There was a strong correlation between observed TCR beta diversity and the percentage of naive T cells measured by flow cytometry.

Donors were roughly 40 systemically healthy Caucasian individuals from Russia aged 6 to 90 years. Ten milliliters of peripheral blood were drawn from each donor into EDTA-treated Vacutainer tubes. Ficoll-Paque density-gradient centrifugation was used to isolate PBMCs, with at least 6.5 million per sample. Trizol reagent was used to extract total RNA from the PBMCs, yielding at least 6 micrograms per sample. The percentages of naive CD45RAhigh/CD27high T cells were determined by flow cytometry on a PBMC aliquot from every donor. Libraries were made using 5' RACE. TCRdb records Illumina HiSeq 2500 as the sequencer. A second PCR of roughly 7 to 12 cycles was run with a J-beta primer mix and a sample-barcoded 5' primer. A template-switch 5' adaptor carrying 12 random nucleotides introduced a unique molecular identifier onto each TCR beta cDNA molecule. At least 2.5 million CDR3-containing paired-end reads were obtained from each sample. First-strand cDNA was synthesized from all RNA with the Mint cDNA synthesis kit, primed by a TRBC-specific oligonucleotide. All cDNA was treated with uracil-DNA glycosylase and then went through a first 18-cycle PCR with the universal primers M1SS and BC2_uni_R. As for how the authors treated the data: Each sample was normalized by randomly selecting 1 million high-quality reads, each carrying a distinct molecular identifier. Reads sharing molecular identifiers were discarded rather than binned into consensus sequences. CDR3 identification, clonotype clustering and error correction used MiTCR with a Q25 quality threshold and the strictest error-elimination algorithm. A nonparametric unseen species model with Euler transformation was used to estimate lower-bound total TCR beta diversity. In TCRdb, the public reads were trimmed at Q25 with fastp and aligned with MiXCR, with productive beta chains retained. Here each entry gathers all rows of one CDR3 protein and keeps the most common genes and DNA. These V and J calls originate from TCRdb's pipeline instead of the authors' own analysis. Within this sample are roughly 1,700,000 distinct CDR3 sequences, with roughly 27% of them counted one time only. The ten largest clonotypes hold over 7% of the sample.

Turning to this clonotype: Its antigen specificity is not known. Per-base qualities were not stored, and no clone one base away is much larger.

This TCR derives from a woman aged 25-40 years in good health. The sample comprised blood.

The sequenced DNA is TGTGCCTCGGGACTAGCGGGGATTCCTTACGGAGAGCAGTTCTTC. This codes for CASGLAGIPYGEQFF. In this chain, TRBV6-1 is recombined with TRBJ2-1; TRBD2 lines up with 13 middle nucleotides. CDR1 is given as MNHNS and CDR2 as SASEGT, both from the germline V gene. Germline trimming: 11 bases from V, 10 bases from J; junction bases outside gene matches: 14. There are 15 amino acids in the CDR3, from cysteine to phenylalanine inclusive. The retained sequence is limited to the CDR3, 45 bases, with the frame set at the first base.